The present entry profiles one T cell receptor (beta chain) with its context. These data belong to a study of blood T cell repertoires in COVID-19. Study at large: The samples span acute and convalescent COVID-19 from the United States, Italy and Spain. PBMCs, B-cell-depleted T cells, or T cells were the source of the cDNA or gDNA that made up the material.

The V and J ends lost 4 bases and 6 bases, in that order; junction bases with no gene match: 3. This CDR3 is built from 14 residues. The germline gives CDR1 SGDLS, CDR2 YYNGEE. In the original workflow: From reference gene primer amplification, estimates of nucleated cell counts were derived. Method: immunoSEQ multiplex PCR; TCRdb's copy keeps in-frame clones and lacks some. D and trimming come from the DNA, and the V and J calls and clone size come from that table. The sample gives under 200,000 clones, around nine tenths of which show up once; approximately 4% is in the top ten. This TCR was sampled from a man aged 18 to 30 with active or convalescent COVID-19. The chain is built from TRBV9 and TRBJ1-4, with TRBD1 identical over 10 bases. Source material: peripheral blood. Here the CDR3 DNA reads TGTGCCAGCAGCCCTGGGACAGGGGATGAAAAACTGTTTTTT. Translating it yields CASSPGTGDEKLFF.